The 12 T cell receptor beta chains below come from one sample, sequenced in a study of blood T cell repertoires in COVID-19. Sequencing was performed with immunoSEQ multiplex PCR; in TCRdb, only in-frame clones are kept and a portion is missing. The sample carries 250,000 or so clones, 85% to 90% recorded once. The sample comprised PBMCs or T cells enriched from blood (not recorded which). Every receptor here comes from a man aged 45-65 years who had been exposed to COVID-19.

About this clone: The same CDR3 can be traced to other DNA sequences in this sample. J is TRBJ1-2 and V is TRBV7-9; D is perhaps TRBD1 (6 bases). Germline CDR1 is SEHNR and CDR2 is FQNEAQ (reference sequence). Between the trimmed V and J ends, which lost 1 base and 4 bases, there was a span of 7 bases. There are 13 residues in the CDR3. Written as DNA, the CDR3 is TGTGCCAGCAGCTTAGGAGGGGGCTATGGCTACACCTTC. Translated, it gives CASSLGGGYGYTF. The full variable domain, with the rest looked up from reference TRBV7-9 and TRBJ1-2, is DTGVSQNPRHKITKRGQNVTFRCDPISEHNRLYWYRQTLGQGPEFLTYFQNEAQLEKSRLLSDRFSAERPKGSFSTLEIQRTEQGDSAMYLCASSLGGGYGYTFGSGTRLTVV.

This sequence joins TRBV2 and TRBJ1-1; D is perhaps TRBD1 (6 bases). This CDR3 has 13 amino acids. The V end lost 3 bases, the J end lost 4 bases, and 9 bases lay between the germline ends. Per the germline V gene, CDR1 is SNHLY and CDR2 is FYNNEI. This chain's CDR3 is CASSDRGTTEAFF. CDR3 DNA: TGTGCCAGCAGTGACAGGGGAACCACTGAAGCTTTCTTT.

The V and J genes are TRBV6-5 and TRBJ1-1; D call uncertain. The germline gives CDR1 MNHEY, CDR2 SVGAGI. V dropped 8 bases and J dropped 6 bases, with 16 bases sitting between them. The CDR3 runs to 13 residues. The CDR3 sequence is CASSRGSFSEAFF. The CDR3 DNA reads TGTGCCAGCTCCAGAGGGTCTTTTTCTGAAGCTTTCTTT.

The chain links TRBV3-1 (or the pseudogene TRBV3-2) to TRBJ1-1; D gene uncertain. The V end was cut by 0 bases, the J end by 3 bases, with 11 bases between. The CDR3 loop spans 15 amino acids. Germline V gene data show CDR1 as LGHDT and CDR2 as YNNKEL (reference sequence). The CDR3 DNA is TGTGCCAGCAGCCAAGATACAGCTACCCACACTGAAGCTTTCTTT. Its protein is CASSQDTATHTEAFF.

Only one count was recorded for this clone. One junction end does not reproduce the germline sequence, and a read error may be involved. This rearrangement joins TRBV5-1 to TRBJ2-7; 14 nucleotides line up with TRBD2. This CDR3 comprises 17 residues. CDR1 is SGHRS and CDR2 is YFSETQ in the germline V gene. CDR3 sequence reads: CASSQGLAGAFSHEQYF. The CDR3 DNA is TGCGCCAGCAGCCAGGGACTAGCGGGGGCCTTCTCCCACGAGCAGTACTTC.

The chain joins TRBV6-5 to TRBJ1-2; D is undetermined. The CDR3 runs 13 residues. Germline V CDR1 and CDR2: MNHEY, SVGAGI. Trimming stripped 5 bases from V and 6 bases from J, with 13 bases between. The CDR3 bases are TGTGCCAGCAGTCTACTTCCTTCCCATGGCTACACCTTC. It encodes CASSLLPSHGYTF.

This chain uses TRBV13 with TRBJ1-5; TRBD1 agrees at 8 bases. V lost 6 bases to trimming and J lost 4 bases; unmatched junction nucleotides: 5. Germline CDR1 PRHDT, CDR2 FYEKMQ (reference sequence). The CDR3 length is 14 residues. The CDR3 DNA is TGTGCCAGCAGAAGACAGGGGTGGAATCAGCCCCAGCATTTT. Protein product: CASRRQGWNQPQHF.

The V and J genes are TRBV2 and TRBJ2-2; TRBD2 matches 7 bases. The V segment lost 5 bases and the J segment 6 bases; nucleotides outside the gene matches: 9. The length of the CDR3 is 15 residues. The germline V gene encodes CDR1 SNHLY and CDR2 FYNNEI. CDR3 protein: CASSNYLGGAGELFF. The CDR3 DNA is TGTGCCAGCAGTAACTACCTGGGGGGGGCCGGGGAGCTGTTTTTT. Drawing the rest from reference TRBV2 and TRBJ2-2, the complete variable domain is EPEVTQTPSHQVTQMGQEVILRCVPISNHLYFYWYRQILGQKVEFLVSFYNNEISEKSEIFDDQFSVERPDGSNFTLKIRSTKLEDSAMYFCASSNYLGGAGELFFGEGSRLTVL.

The J gene is TRBJ1-4, the V gene TRBV18, with D unresolved. V lost 1 base and J lost 8, with 8 bases in between. Germline assignment: CDR1 KGHSH and CDR2 LQKENI. The CDR3 is 13 amino acids. The CDR3 DNA reads TGTGCCAGCTCACCACGGGTAGCGGAAAAACTGTTTTTT. This encodes CASSPRVAEKLFF.

V and J are TRBV5-1 and TRBJ1-1; D not resolved. CDR3 length: 14 residues. The V gene's germline CDR1 is SGHRS and CDR2 YFSETQ. V shed 3 bases and J shed 4 bases, with 13 bases lying between them. The CDR3 loop reads CASSYSGAGTEAFF. Here the CDR3 DNA reads TGCGCCAGCAGCTACTCGGGTGCGGGCACTGAAGCTTTCTTT.

V usage is TRBV2 and J usage is TRBJ2-3; TRBD1 aligns across 8 bases. Per germline, CDR1 SNHLY and CDR2 FYNNEI. J was trimmed by 5 bases and V by 4 bases; bases with no gene match: 5. CDR3 size: 14 residues. In DNA form, the CDR3 reads TGTGCCAGCAGTGCCGGACAGGGAGAAGATACGCAGTATTTT. Amino acids: CASSAGQGEDTQYF.

The chain employs TRBV5-1 and TRBJ2-5, with D possibly matching TRBD2 (5 bases). The V end lost 1 base, the J end lost 1 base, and 5 bases lay between the germline ends. The length of the CDR3 is 13 residues. CDR1 and CDR2 from the germline V gene are SGHRS and YFSETQ. The CDR3 DNA reads TGCGCCAGCAGCTTGAGCGGCCAAGAGACCCAGTACTTC. Its translation: CASSLSGQETQYF.